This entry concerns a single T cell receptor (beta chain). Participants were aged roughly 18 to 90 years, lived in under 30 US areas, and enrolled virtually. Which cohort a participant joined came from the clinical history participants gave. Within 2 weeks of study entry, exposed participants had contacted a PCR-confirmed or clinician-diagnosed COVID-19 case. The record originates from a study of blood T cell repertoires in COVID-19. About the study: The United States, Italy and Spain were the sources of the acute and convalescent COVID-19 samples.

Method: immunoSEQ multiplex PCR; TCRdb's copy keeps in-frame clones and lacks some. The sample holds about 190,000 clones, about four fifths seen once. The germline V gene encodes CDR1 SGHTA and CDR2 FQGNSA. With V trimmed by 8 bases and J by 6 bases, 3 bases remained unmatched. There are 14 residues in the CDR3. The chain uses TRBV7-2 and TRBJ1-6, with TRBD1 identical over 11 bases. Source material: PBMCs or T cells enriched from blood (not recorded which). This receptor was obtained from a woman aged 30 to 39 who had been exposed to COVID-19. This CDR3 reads CASRTGGFNSPLHF. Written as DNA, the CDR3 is TGTGCCAGCCGGACAGGGGGCTTTAATTCACCCCTCCACTTT. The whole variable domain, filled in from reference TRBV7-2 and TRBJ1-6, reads GAGVSQSPSNKVTEKGKDVELRCDPISGHTALYWYRQSLGQGLEFLIYFQGNSAPDKSGLPSDRFSAERTGGSVSTLTIQRTQQEDSAVYLCASRTGGFNSPLHFGNGTRLTVT.